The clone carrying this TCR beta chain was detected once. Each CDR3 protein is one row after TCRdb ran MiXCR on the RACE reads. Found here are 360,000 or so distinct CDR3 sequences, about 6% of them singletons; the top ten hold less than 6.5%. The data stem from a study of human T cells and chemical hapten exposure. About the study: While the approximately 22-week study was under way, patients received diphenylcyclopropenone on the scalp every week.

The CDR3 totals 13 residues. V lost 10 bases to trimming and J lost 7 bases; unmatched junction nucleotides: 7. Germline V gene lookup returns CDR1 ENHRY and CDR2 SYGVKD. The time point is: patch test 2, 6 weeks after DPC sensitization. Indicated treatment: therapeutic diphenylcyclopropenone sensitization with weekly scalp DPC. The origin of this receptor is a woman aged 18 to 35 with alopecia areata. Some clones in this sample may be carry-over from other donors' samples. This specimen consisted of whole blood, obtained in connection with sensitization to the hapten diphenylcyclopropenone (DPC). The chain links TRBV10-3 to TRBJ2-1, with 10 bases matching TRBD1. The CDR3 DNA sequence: TGTGCCACCGGACAGGGGGAGTGGAATGAGCAGTTCTTC. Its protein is CATGQGEWNEQFF.